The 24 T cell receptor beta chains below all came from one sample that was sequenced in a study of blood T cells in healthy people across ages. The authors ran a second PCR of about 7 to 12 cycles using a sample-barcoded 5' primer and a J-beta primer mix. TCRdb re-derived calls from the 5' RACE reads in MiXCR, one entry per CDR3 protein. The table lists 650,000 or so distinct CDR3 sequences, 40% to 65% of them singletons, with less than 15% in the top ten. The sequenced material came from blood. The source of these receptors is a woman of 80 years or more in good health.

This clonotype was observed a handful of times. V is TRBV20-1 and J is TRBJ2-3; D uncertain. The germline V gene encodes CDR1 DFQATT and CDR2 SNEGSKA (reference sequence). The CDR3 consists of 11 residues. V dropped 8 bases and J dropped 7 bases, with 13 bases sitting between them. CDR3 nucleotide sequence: TGCAGTTCTGCCTTTATGTATACGCAGTATTTT. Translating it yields CSSAFMYTQYF.

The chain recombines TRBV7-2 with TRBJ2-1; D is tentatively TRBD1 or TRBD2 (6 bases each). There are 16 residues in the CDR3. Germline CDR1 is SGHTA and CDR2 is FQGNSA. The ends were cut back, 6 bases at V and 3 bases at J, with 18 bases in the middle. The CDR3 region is CASRQNGGRSYNEQFF. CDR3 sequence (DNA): TGTGCCAGCAGACAAAACGGGGGCCGCAGCTACAATGAGCAGTTCTTC.

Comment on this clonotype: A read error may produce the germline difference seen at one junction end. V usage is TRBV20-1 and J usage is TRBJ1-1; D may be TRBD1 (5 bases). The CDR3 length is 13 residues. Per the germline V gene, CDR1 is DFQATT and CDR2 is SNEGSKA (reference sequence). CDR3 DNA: TGCGGTGCTAGACCGGCCCAGGGAGTTGAAGCTTTCTTT. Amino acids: CGARPAQGVEAFF.

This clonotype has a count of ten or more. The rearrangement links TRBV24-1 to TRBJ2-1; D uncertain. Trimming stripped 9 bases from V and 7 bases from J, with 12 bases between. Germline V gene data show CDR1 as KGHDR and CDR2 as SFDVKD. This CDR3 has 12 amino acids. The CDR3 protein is CATGGTLNEQFF. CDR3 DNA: TGTGCCACCGGCGGCACCCTTAATGAGCAGTTCTTC.

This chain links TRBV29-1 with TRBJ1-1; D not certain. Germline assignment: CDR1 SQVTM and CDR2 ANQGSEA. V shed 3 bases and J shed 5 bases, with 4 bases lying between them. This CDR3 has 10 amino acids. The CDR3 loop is CSVDRTEAFF. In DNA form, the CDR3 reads TGCAGCGTTGACAGGACTGAAGCTTTCTTT.

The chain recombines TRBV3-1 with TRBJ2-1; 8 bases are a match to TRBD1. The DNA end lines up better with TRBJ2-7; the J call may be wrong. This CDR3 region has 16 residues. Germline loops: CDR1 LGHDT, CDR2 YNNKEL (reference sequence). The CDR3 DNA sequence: TGTGCCAGCAGCCAAGATGCAGGGGGCGCGGGGAATGAGCAGTACTTC. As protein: CASSQDAGGAGNEQYF.

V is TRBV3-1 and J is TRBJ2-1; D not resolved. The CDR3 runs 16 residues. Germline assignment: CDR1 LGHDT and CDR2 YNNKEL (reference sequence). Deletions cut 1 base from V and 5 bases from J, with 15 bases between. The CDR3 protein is CASSQVIAYTNNEQFF. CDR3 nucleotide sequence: TGTGCCAGCAGCCAAGTAATAGCCTACACTAACAATGAGCAGTTCTTC.

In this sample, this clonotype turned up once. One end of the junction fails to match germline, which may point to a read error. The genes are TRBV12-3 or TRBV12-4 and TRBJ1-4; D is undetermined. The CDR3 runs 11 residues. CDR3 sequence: CAISRREKLFF. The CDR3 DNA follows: TGTGCCATCAGTCGAAGGGAAAAACTGTTTTTT.

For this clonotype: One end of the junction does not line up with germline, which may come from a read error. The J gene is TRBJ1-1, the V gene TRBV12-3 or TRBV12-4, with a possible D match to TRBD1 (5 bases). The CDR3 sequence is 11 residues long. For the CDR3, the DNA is TGTGCCAGCGGTTTAGGGGTTGAAGCTTTCTTT. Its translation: CASGLGVEAFF.

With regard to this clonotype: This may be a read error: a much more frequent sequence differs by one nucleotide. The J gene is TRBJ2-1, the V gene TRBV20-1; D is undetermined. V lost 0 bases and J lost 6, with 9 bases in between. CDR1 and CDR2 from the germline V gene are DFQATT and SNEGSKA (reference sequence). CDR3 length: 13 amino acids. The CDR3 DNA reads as TGCAGTGCTAGAGATTCCCTTGCCAATGAGCAGTTCTTC. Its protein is CSARDSLANEQFF.

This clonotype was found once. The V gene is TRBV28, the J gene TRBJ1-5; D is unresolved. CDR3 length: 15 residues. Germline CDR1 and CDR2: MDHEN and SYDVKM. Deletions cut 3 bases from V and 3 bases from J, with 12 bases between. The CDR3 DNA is TGTGCCAGCAGTTTTAGAGGGCTCACCAATCAGCCCCAGCATTTT. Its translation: CASSFRGLTNQPQHF.

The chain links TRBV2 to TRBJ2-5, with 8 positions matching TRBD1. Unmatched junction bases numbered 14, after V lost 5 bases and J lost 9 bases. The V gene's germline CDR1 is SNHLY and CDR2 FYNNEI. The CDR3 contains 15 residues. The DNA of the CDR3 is TGTGCCAGCAGTACTCCCAGCGGACAGGGAGTGGCCCAGTACTTC. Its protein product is CASSTPSGQGVAQYF.

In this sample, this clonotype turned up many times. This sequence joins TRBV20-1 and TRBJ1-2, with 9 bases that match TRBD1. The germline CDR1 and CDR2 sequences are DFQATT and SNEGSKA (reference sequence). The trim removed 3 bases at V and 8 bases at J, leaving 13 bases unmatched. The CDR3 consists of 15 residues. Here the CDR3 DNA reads TGCAGTGCTAGCGATTCGGGACAGGGAATTTTGGGCTACACCTTC. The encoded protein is CSASDSGQGILGYTF.

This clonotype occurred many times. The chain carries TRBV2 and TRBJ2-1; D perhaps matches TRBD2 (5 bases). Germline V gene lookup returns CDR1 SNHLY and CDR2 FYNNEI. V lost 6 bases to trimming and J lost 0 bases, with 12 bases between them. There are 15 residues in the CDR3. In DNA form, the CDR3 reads TGTGCCAGCAGGAGGGCCTGGAGCTCCTACAATGAGCAGTTCTTC. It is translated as CASRRAWSSYNEQFF.

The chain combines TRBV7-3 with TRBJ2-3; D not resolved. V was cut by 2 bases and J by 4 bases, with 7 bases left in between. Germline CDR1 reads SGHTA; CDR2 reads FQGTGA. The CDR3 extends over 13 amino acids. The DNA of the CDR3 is TGTGCCAGCAGCTTACTTACAGCAGATACGCAGTATTTT. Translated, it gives CASSLLTADTQYF.

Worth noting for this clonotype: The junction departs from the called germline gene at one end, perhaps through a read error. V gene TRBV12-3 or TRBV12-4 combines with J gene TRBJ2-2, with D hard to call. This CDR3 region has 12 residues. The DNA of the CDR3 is TGTGCCGGCAGTTTTTTAGGGGGGGAGCTGTTTTTT. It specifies CAGSFLGGELFF.

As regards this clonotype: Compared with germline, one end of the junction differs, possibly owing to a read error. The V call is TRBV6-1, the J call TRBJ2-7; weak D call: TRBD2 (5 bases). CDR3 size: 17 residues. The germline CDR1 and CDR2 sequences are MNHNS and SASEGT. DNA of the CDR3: TGTACCAGCAGTCCCGACGGGGTGGAAGGGTTCGGAAACGAGCAGTACTTC. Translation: CTSSPDGVEGFGNEQYF.

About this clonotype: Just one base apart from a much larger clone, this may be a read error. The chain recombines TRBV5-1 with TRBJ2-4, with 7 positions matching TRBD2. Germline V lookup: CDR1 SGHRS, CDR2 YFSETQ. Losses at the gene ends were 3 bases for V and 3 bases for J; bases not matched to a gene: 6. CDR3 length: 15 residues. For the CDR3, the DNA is TGCGCCAGCAGCTGGGAGGGGATCTTCAAAAACATTCAGTACTTC. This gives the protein CASSWEGIFKNIQYF.

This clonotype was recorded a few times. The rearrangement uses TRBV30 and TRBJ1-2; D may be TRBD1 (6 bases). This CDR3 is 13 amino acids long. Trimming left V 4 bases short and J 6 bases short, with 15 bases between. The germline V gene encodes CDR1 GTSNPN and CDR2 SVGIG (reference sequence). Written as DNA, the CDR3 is TGTGCCTGGAACGATCAGGGGTTCGATGGCTACACCTTC. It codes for CAWNDQGFDGYTF. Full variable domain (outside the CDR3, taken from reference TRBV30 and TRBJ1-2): SQTIHQWPATLVQPVGSPLSLECTVEGTSNPNLYWYRQAAGRGLQLLFYSVGIGQISSEVPQNLSASRPQDRQFILSSKKLLLSDSGFYLCAWNDQGFDGYTFGSGTRLTVV.

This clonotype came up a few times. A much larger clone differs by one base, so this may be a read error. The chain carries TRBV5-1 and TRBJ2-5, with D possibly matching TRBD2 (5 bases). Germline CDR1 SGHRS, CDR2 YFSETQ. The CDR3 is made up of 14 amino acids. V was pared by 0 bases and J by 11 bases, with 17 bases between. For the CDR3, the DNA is TGCGCCAGCAGCTTGGATGGGGATACAAGGGAGCAGTACTTC. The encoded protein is CASSLDGDTREQYF.

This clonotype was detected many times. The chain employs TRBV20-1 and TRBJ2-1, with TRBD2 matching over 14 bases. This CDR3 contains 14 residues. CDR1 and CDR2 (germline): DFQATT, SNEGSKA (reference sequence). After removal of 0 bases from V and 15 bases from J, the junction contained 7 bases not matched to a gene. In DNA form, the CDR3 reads TGCAGTGCTAGAGAAGGGACTAGCGGGGGTCAGTCGTTCTTC. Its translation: CSAREGTSGGQSFF.

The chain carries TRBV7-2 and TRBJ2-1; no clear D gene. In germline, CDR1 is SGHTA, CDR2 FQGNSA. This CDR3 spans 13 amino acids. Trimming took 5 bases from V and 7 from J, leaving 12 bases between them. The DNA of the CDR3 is TGTGCCAGCAGCAGGAGATGGGATAATGAGCAGTTCTTC. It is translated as CASSRRWDNEQFF.

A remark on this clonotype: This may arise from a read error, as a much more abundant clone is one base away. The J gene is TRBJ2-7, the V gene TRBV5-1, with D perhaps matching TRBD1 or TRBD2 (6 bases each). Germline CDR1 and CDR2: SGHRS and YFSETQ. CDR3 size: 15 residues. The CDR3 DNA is TGCGCCAGCAACTTGGCTGATGGAGGGGGCTACGAGCAGTACTTC. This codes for CASNLADGGGYEQYF.

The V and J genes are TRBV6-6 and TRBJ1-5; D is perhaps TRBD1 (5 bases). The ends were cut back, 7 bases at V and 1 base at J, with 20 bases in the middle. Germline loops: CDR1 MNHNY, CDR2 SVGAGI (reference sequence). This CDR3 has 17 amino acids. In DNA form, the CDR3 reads TGTGCCAGCAACTCCCCGGGGCTGGAAGACAGCAATCAGCCCCAGCATTTT. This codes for CASNSPGLEDSNQPQHF.